This T cell receptor (beta chain) was captured by sequencing in a study of radiotherapy plus CTLA-4 blockade in lung cancer. Background on the study: Patients showed objective responses in roughly 19% of cases and disease control in under 40%.

The method was immunoSEQ multiplex PCR; TCRdb's version includes in-frame clones alone and lacks a portion of them. The table has about 64,000 clones, around three quarters seen once. Comments on this clone: Antigen unknown.

Patients had chemo-refractory metastatic non-small-cell lung cancer and received focal radiation plus CTLA-4 blockade that used ipilimumab. The CDR3 is made up of 16 amino acids. Germline V gene lookup returns CDR1 LGHNT and CDR2 FRNRAP. The study's findings and limits: Response, reportedly, was best predicted by interferon-beta along with early blood T cell clone dynamics. The study found tumor-derived TCR clones expanded in blood after radiotherapy plus ipilimumab.

The chain combines TRBV12-5 with TRBJ2-5; TRBD1 is a possible D gene (5 bases). With the DNA end fitting TRBJ2-7 better, the J assignment may be wrong. The source of this sequence is a human donor with non-small cell lung cancer whose response to radiotherapy plus ipilimumab could not be evaluated. The sequences come from peripheral blood, collected from a patient treated with radiotherapy plus ipilimumab. The CDR3 region is CASGLVVTALPYEQYF. The CDR3, as DNA: TGTGCTAGTGGTTTGGTAGTGACAGCCTTACCCTACGAGCAGTACTTC.